Below, one T cell receptor beta chain is given with its context. There is no known antigen for this receptor. It has no much larger one-base neighbor in the sample; base qualities were not kept. The immunoSEQ Assay, a bias-controlled multiplex PCR, was used to amplify TCRbeta CDR3 regions from genomic DNA. The original pipeline was this. Nucleated cell counts per sample were estimated from amplification of reference gene primers within the assay. To quantify the absolute abundance of each unique TCRbeta CDR3 rearrangement, sequence reads were collapsed and filtered. For each sample, productive Simpson clonality was calculated as the square root of Simpson's diversity index across productive rearrangements. The source is immuneACCESS, and TCRdb retained only in-frame sequences with V and J called. Part of the clones is not carried over; for the studies checked, unresolved V genes explain less than half of this, and the remainder is unexplained. The V and J calls and clone size come from that table; D and trimming were worked out from the DNA. Here the sample has fewer than 400,000 clones; approximately 91% occur a single time. About 4% of the sample is in the top ten clones.

This sample is part of a study of blood T cell repertoires in COVID-19 (dated by TCRdb to 2018 to 2020). About the full investigation: Samples covering the acute and convalescent phases of COVID-19 were provided by collaborators in the United States, Italy and Spain. Where HLA class I and class II types were available, the types were taken from metadata supplied by the sample provider, not from assay-based typing. Deeply sampled blood TCRbeta repertoires from subjects exposed to, actively infected with, or recovered from COVID-19 were included in the dataset. Samples were obtained from the ongoing ImmuneRACE study (first 160 participants) and from about 1,300 subjects provided by 6 global collaborators. The repertoires were released in a freely available public database intended as a resource for research on the immune response to SARS-CoV-2. The sample metadata nearly always contained a de-identified subject ID, COVID-19 status, age in years and sex. The material from the prospective study consisted of cDNA or gDNA derived from T cells, B-cell-depleted T cells, or PBMCs. Findings and caveats that apply to the study as a whole: The quantity of clinical and demographic metadata differed by source and by participant and was supplied without curation.

Participants in the prospective study were enrolled through a virtual design, were aged about 18 to 89 years, and lived in approximately 25 United States geographic areas. To assign participants to cohorts, the prospective study relied on clinical history that participants themselves reported in a screening survey and a study questionnaire. Exposed participants had been in contact, within 2 weeks of entering the study, with a person who had a PCR-confirmed or clinician-diagnosed case of COVID-19. In the prospective study, mobile phlebotomists collected whole blood, serum and a nasopharyngeal or oropharyngeal swab from each participant. Over a roughly 2-month period, participants in the prospective study had the option of providing additional blood draws and questionnaires. Prospective study blood samples were shipped either frozen or at room temperature before DNA extraction. The source material was PBMCs or T cells enriched from blood (not recorded which). The sequence derives from a woman in her 30s who had been exposed to COVID-19.

The CDR3 loop reads CASSLGQTINYGYTF. The bases are TGCGCCAGCAGCTTGGGGCAAACCATTAACTATGGCTACACCTTC. The sequence is built from TRBV5-1 and TRBJ1-2, with the D gene too uncertain to name. CDR1 and CDR2 (SGHRS, YFSETQ) derive from the germline V gene. Cut back by 0 bases and 1 base, the V and J ends lie 10 bases apart. Measured from the cysteine to the phenylalanine, the CDR3 is 15 residues long. The CDR3 DNA has 45 bases and is translated from base 1.